These 2 T cell receptor beta chains were sequenced from one sample in a study of T cells in localized non-small cell lung cancer. Measured with immunoSEQ multiplex PCR; TCRdb has only the in-frame clones, and not every one. The table lists fewer than 2,000 clones, over 20% of them singletons, with approximately 15% in the top ten. The sample here was normal lung tissue next to the tumor, taken before any cancer treatment. The receptors shown here come from a female donor older than 55 with stage I squamous cell lung carcinoma.

The chain couples TRBV5-1 to TRBJ1-2; possible D gene TRBD1, 6 bases. Germline V CDR1 and CDR2: SGHRS, YFSETQ. This CDR3 is built from 14 residues. V lost 5 bases to trimming and J lost 7 bases, with 18 bases between them. CDR3 nucleotides: TGCGCCAGCAGTCCCGGGGGCGTCTCCAGTGGCTACACCTTC. Amino acids: CASSPGGVSSGYTF.

In this sample, this clone turned up a few times. The genes are TRBV6-8 and TRBJ1-5; 9 bases are shared with TRBD1. Germline V gene lookup returns CDR1 MNHGY and CDR2 SAAAGT. This CDR3 region has 16 residues. V shed 2 bases, J shed 5 bases, and the junction held 7 bases outside the gene matches. The CDR3 bases are TGTGCCAGCAGTTACCGGGACAGGGTTGGGGATCAGCCCCAGCATTTT. Encoded protein: CASSYRDRVGDQPQHF.